This is a list of T cell receptor beta chains from one sample in a study of Graves' ophthalmopathy and Graves' hyperthyroidism. A single record per CDR3 protein comes from TCRdb applying MiXCR to the multiplex PCR reads. The data contain approximately 640,000 distinct CDR3 sequences, roughly 41% of them singletons. Sequenced sample: peripheral blood. Receptors originate from an adult man with Graves' ophthalmopathy. The CDR3 runs from the conserved cysteine through the conserved F or W. D genes are given only for firm matches. Expanded clones are given a class, and other clones once, few, many or no size at all.

J,D,V,size,CDR3,DNA
TRBJ2-6,NA,TRBV10-3,many,CATSRQHSGANVLTF,TGTGCCACCTCGAGGCAGCACTCTGGGGCCAACGTCCTGACTTTC
TRBJ2-2,TRBD2,TRBV7-6,NA,CASSSSAGGVPGELFF,TGTGCCAGCAGCTCGTCAGCGGGAGGAGTCCCTGGGGAGCTGTTTTTT
TRBJ2-6,TRBD1,TRBV2,NA,CASSAEGQGFSGANVLTF,TGTGCCAGCAGTGCAGAGGGACAGGGTTTTTCTGGGGCCAACGTCCTGACTTTC
TRBJ2-2,NA,TRBV15,NA,CATSTRQGELFF,TGTGCCACCAGCACACGACAGGGGGAGCTGTTTTTT
TRBJ1-4,NA,TRBV19,NA,CASSIRRGTNEKLFF,TGTGCCAGTAGTATACGACGGGGGACGAATGAAAAACTGTTTTTT
TRBJ2-5,NA,TRBV7-9,NA,CAIPGGTTQETQYF,TGTGCCATCCCTGGGGGGACAACACAAGAGACCCAGTACTTC
TRBJ1-5,NA,TRBV10-2,once,CASSVRRTGEGNQPQHF,TGCGCCAGCAGTGTTCGCAGAACCGGGGAGGGCAATCAGCCCCAGCATTTT
TRBJ2-5,NA,TRBV19,few,CASSMAQETQYF,TGTGCCAGTAGTATGGCCCAAGAGACCCAGTACTTC
TRBJ1-2,NA,TRBV7-9,many,CASIMGDSAAYGYTF,TGTGCCAGCATCATGGGCGATTCCGCAGCCTATGGCTACACCTTC
TRBJ1-5,NA,TRBV4-3,NA,CASSQARRFPGPQHF,TGCGCCAGCAGCCAAGCCCGAAGATTCCCAGGGCCCCAGCATTTT
TRBJ1-5,NA,TRBV6-4,few,CASSFVGGGQPQHF,TGTGCCAGCAGTTTTGTGGGGGGAGGGCAGCCCCAGCATTTT
TRBJ1-1,NA,TRBV6-5,NA,CASSYSRTNTEAFF,TGTGCCAGCAGTTACTCCCGGACAAATACTGAAGCTTTCTTT
TRBJ1-4,NA,TRBV7-3,NA,CASSQDYTNEKLFF,TGCGCCAGCAGCCAAGATTATACTAATGAAAAACTGTTTTTT
TRBJ2-2,TRBD2,TRBV7-2,NA,CASSNVAGGLTGELFF,TGTGCCAGCAGCAACGTAGCGGGAGGGCTGACCGGGGAGCTGTTTTTT
TRBJ1-2,TRBD1,TRBV29-1,NA,CSFLTGNNYGYTF,TGCAGCTTCCTGACAGGGAATAACTATGGCTACACCTTC
TRBJ1-5,NA,TRBV11-1,NA,CAWTVGSGNQPQHF,TGTGCCTGGACGGTCGGTTCCGGCAATCAGCCCCAGCATTTT
TRBJ2-1,TRBD2,TRBV10-3,few,CASAQREGPHEQFF,TGTGCCAGCGCCCAGCGGGAGGGCCCGCATGAGCAGTTCTTC
TRBJ1-1,TRBD1,TRBV20-1,many,CSASRQGDSEAFF,TGCAGTGCTTCCAGACAGGGGGACTCTGAAGCTTTCTTT
TRBJ1-1,NA,TRBV2,many,CASSATPNTETFF,TGTGCCAGCAGTGCAACACCGAACACTGAAACTTTCTTT
TRBJ2-7,TRBD1,TRBV29-1,NA,CSAIQGAYEQYF,TGCAGCGCGATCCAGGGGGCCTACGAGCAGTACTTC
TRBJ1-6,NA,TRBV24-1,many,CATSDEGENSPLHF,TGTGCCACCAGTGATGAGGGGGAAAATTCACCCCTCCACTTT
TRBJ2-7,NA,TRBV12-3/TRBV12-4,NA,CASSLAGSTYEQYF,TGTGCCAGCAGTTTAGCGGGATCCACCTACGAGCAGTACTTC
TRBJ1-4,NA,TRBV19,many,CASSLQVPTNEKLFF,TGTGCCAGTAGTTTACAGGTCCCAACTAATGAAAAACTGTTTTTT
TRBJ2-7,TRBD2,TRBV12-3/TRBV12-4,NA,CASGLPYNGGGRSCEQYF,TGTGCTAGTGGTTTGCCATACAACGGCGGGGGGCGCAGCTGCGAGCAGTACTTC
TRBJ2-2,TRBD2,TRBV9,few,CASSVAGGPTGELFF,TGTGCCAGCAGCGTAGCGGGGGGGCCCACCGGGGAGCTGTTTTTT
TRBJ2-3,NA,TRBV15,NA,CATSRGSGADTQYF,TGTGCCACCAGCAGAGGTAGCGGTGCAGATACGCAGTATTTT
TRBJ1-4,NA,TRBV2,many,CASRGSSNEKLFF,TGTGCCAGCAGAGGCTCCAGTAATGAAAAACTGTTTTTT
TRBJ2-7,TRBD1,TRBV5-6,many,CASSIEGATIYEQYF,TGTGCCAGCAGCATTGAGGGGGCCACCATCTACGAGCAGTACTTC
TRBJ2-7,NA,TRBV5-6,NA,CASSLLTSTGFSYEQYF,TGTGCCAGCAGCTTATTAACGTCAACGGGGTTCTCCTACGAGCAGTACTTC
TRBJ1-2,TRBD1,TRBV2,NA,CASSQATGGYTF,TGTGCCAGCAGCCAAGCGACAGGGGGCTACACCTTC
TRBJ2-5,NA,TRBV29-1,NA,CGGPRGETQYF,TGCGGAGGGCCTCGCGGCGAGACCCAGTACTTC
TRBJ1-2,NA,TRBV5-1,many,CASSSDGGLGYTF,TGCGCCAGCAGCTCCGACGGTGGTCTTGGCTACACCTTC
TRBJ1-2,TRBD1,TRBV12-5,NA,CASGTHDRVWEDGYTF,TGTGCTAGTGGTACCCATGACAGGGTTTGGGAAGATGGCTACACCTTC
TRBJ2-7,NA,TRBV25-1,NA,CASSERQERDYEQYF,TGTGCCAGCAGTGAAAGACAAGAGCGAGACTACGAGCAGTACTTC
TRBJ1-2,NA,TRBV7-9,many,CASSPRGTTYGYTF,TGTGCCAGCAGCCCCCGAGGGACAACCTATGGCTACACCTTC
TRBJ1-1,NA,TRBV10-3,NA,CAISEGGASFF,TGTGCCATCAGTGAAGGCGGGGCATCTTTCTTT
TRBJ2-2,NA,TRBV10-2,many,CASSGAKRELFF,TGCGCCAGCAGTGGGGCTAAACGGGAGCTGTTTTTT
TRBJ1-2,NA,TRBV29-1,many,CSVAGVGHGYTF,TGCAGCGTCGCCGGGGTGGGGCATGGCTACACCTTC
TRBJ1-4,NA,TRBV12-3/TRBV12-4,NA,CASSLEVYGEKLFF,TGTGCCAGCAGTTTAGAGGTCTACGGTGAAAAACTGTTTTTT
TRBJ1-4,NA,TRBV10-3,NA,CATSITGRATNEKLFF,TGTGCCACCAGTATAACGGGACGTGCAACTAATGAAAAACTGTTTTTT
TRBJ1-5,TRBD1,TRBV28,NA,CASSLGTGHQPQHF,TGTGCCAGCAGTTTAGGGACAGGTCATCAGCCCCAGCATTTT